This T cell receptor (beta chain) was profiled in a study of spatial heterogeneity in lung cancer. On the study more broadly: More beta-chain than alpha-chain sequences were consistently detected.

Time point specified: sample taken at primary tumor resection. A total of 72 untreated early-stage non-small cell lung cancer patients served as donors. The authors sequenced whole RNA from tumor, nontumor lung or frozen PBMC without sorting. Trimming cost V 0 bases and J 5 bases, with 11 bases left between them. The germline V gene has CDR1 MNHEY and CDR2 SVGEGT. The CDR3 contains 15 residues. MiXCR, applied by TCRdb to the 5' RACE reads, yields one record per CDR3 protein. The sample yields 35,000 to 55,000 distinct CDR3 sequences, 6.5% to 7% seen once. The material sequenced was PBMCs, taken at surgery. The clonotype was recovered from a female donor with early-stage non-small cell lung cancer. The chain recombines TRBV6-2 or TRBV6-3 with TRBJ1-5; D remains ambiguous. The CDR3 sequence: CASSYSSGQDQPQHF. CDR3 DNA sequence: TGTGCCAGCAGTTACTCGAGCGGTCAGGATCAGCCCCAGCATTTT.